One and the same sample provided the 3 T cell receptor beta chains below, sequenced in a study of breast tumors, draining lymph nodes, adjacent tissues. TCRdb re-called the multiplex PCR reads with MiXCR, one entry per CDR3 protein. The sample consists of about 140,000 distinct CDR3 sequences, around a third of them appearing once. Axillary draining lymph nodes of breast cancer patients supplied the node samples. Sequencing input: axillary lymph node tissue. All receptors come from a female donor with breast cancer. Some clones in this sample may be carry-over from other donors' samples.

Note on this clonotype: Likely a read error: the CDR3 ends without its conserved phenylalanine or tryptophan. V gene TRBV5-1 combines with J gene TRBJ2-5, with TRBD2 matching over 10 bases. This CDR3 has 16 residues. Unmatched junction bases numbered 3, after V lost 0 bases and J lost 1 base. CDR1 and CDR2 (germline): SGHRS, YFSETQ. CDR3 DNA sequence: TGCGCCAGCAGCTTGGTACTAGCGGGGAGCCAAGAGACCCAGTACTCC. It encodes CASSLVLAGSQETQYS.

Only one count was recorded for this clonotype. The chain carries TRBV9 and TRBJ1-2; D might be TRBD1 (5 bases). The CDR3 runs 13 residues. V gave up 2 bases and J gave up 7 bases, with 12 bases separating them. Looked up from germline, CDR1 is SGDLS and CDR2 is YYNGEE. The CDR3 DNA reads TGTGCCAGCAGCGTGAGGCAGGGAAGTGGCTACACCTTC. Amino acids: CASSVRQGSGYTF.

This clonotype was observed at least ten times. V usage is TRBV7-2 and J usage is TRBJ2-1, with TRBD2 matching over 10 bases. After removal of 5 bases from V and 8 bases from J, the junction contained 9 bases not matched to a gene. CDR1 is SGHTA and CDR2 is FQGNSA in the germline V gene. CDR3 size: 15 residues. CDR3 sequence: CASSPSGGAPDEQFF. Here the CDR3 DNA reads TGTGCCAGCAGCCCCAGCGGGGGGGCCCCCGATGAGCAGTTCTTC.